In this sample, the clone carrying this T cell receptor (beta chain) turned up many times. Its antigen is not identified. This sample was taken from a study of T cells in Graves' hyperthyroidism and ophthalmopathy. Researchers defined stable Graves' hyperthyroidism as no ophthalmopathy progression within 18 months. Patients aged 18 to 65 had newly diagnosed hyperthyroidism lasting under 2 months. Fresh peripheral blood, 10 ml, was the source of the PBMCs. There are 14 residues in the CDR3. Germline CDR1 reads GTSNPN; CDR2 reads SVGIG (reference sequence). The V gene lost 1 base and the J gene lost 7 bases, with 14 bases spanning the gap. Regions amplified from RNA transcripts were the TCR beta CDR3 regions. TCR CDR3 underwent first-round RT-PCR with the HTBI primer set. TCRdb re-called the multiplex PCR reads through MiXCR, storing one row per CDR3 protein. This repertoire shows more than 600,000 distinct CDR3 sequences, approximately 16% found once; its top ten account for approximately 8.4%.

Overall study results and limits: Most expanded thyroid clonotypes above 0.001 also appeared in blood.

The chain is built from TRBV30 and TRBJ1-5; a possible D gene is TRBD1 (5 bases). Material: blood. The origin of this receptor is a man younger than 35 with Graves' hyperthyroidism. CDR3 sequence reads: CAWSDSGQSQPQHF. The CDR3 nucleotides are TGTGCCTGGAGTGATTCGGGGCAGAGCCAGCCCCAGCATTTT.